One and the same sample provided the 14 T cell receptor beta chains below, sequenced in a study of blood T cell repertoires in COVID-19. TCRdb keeps only in-frame clones here, not all; method: immunoSEQ multiplex PCR. Seen here are a few hundred thousand clones, 70% to 90% observed once, and the top ten hold under 2.5%. Sequenced sample: PBMCs or T cells enriched from blood (not recorded which). The source is a woman aged 50 to 60 who had recovered from COVID-19.

The gene calls are TRBV28 and TRBJ2-3, with 14 bases that match TRBD2. Per germline, CDR1 MDHEN and CDR2 SYDVKM. V lost 5 bases to trimming and J lost 2 bases; unmatched junction nucleotides: 9. There are 18 residues in the CDR3. The CDR3 DNA reads TGTGCCAGCAGTCCTCGGACTAGCGGGAGGTTATTCACAGATACGCAGTATTTT. This translates into CASSPRTSGRLFTDTQYF.

This clone was counted a few times. V and J are TRBV6-5 and TRBJ1-2, with D uncertain. The V and J ends lost 3 bases and 1 base respectively, with 6 bases between them. Looked up from germline, CDR1 is MNHEY and CDR2 is SVGAGI. This CDR3 has 13 amino acids. CDR3 in amino acids: CASSYRVNYGYTF. The CDR3 DNA reads TGTGCCAGCAGTTATCGGGTTAACTATGGCTACACCTTC.

The genes are TRBV6-5 and TRBJ1-3; TRBD1 is a possible D gene (5 bases). The V gene lost 4 bases and the J gene lost 7 bases, with 11 bases spanning the gap. Looked up from germline, CDR1 is MNHEY and CDR2 is SVGAGI. The CDR3 is made up of 13 amino acids. Here the CDR3 reads CASSSTVPNTIYF. CDR3 DNA: TGTGCCAGCAGTTCGACAGTCCCTAACACCATATATTTT.

The chain combines TRBV28 with TRBJ2-1, with 7 bases lining up with TRBD2. The CDR3 is 15 residues long. Germline V gene sequence: CDR1 MDHEN, CDR2 SYDVKM. With V trimmed by 7 bases and J by 3 bases, 9 bases remained unmatched. The CDR3 DNA sequence: TGTGCCAGCATTTCCGGGACTATTCTCTACAATGAGCAGTTCTTC. Protein: CASISGTILYNEQFF. The full variable domain, its missing parts supplied by reference TRBV28 and TRBJ2-1, is DVKVTQSSRYLVKRTGEKVFLECVQDMDHENMFWYRQDPGLGLRLIYFSYDVKMKEKGDIPEGYSVSREKKERFSLILESASTNQTSMYLCASISGTILYNEQFFGPGTRLTVL.

This chain uses TRBV2 with TRBJ1-1; 8 nucleotides line up with TRBD1. V shed 6 bases and J 4 bases; nucleotides not matched to a gene: 4. Germline CDR1 reads SNHLY; CDR2 reads FYNNEI. The CDR3 spans 13 residues. The CDR3 DNA reads TGTGCCAGCAGAACAGGGGGAGTCACTGAAGCTTTCTTT. It yields the protein CASRTGGVTEAFF.

The chain is built from TRBV7-8 and TRBJ1-2; TRBD1 is a possible D gene (5 bases). Trimming removed 0 bases at V and 5 bases at J, with 10 bases between. The CDR3 is 14 residues long. CDR1 and CDR2 from the germline V gene are SGHVS and FQNEAQ. CDR3 coding DNA: TGTGCCAGCAGCTTAGCTAGCGGGGGATATGGCTACACCTTC. It is translated as CASSLASGGYGYTF.

V is TRBV10-3 and J is TRBJ2-1; the match to TRBD2 covers 10 bases. The germline V gene encodes CDR1 ENHRY and CDR2 SYGVKD. The CDR3 contains 16 residues. The trim removed 0 bases at V and 4 bases at J, leaving 3 bases unmatched. The CDR3 is CAISESPGLAYNEQFF. CDR3 coding DNA: TGTGCCATCAGTGAGTCACCGGGACTAGCGTACAATGAGCAGTTCTTC.

The chain joins TRBV27 to TRBJ2-7; 9 nucleotides align to TRBD2. The junction had 11 bases not matched to a gene; V was cut back by 9 bases and J by 2 bases. The germline V gene has CDR1 MNHEY and CDR2 SMNVEV (reference sequence). CDR3 size: 15 residues. The CDR3 spells CASSGSGRPPYEQYF. CDR3 bases: TGTGCCAGTTCGGGCAGCGGGAGGCCACCCTACGAGCAGTACTTC.

The chain has TRBV5-4 and TRBJ2-7; TRBD2 agrees at 10 bases. Germline CDR1 reads SGHNT; CDR2 reads YYREEE (reference sequence). Unmatched junction bases numbered 2, after V lost 2 bases and J lost 0 bases. The CDR3 runs 15 residues. The CDR3 sequence: CASSFSGGSSYEQYF. In DNA, the CDR3 is TGTGCCAGCAGCTTTAGCGGGGGGAGCTCCTACGAGCAGTACTTC.

J is TRBJ2-3 and V is TRBV6-2 or TRBV6-3; D perhaps matches TRBD2 (5 bases). The CDR3 loop spans 18 amino acids. Germline CDR1 is MNHEY and CDR2 is SVGEGT. V was clipped by 5 bases and J by 2 bases, with 23 bases between them. CDR3 nucleotide sequence: TGTGCCAGCAGTGTGAGACTACAACGGGGTAAAGCCACAGATACGCAGTATTTT. This gives the protein CASSVRLQRGKATDTQYF.

CDR3 sequence reads: CASSPGPGIDEKLFF. Written as DNA, the CDR3 is TGTGCCAGCAGCCCCGGACCCGGGATTGATGAAAAACTGTTTTTT. The chain carries TRBV7-3 and TRBJ1-4, with D hard to call. CDR1 is SGHTA and CDR2 is FQGTGA in the germline V gene. Trimming shortened V by 5 bases and J by 6 bases, and 16 bases separated the two germline ends. The CDR3 spans 15 residues.

This clone was counted a single time. The chain recombines TRBV11-3 with TRBJ2-1, with 11 bases fitting TRBD1. Trimming removed 5 bases from V and 2 bases from J; junction bases left unmatched: 8. Germline CDR1 and CDR2: SGHNT and YENEEA. This CDR3 is built from 17 residues. As DNA, the CDR3 is TGTGCCAGCAGCCCTTGGGTGGGACAGGGGGCCTACAATGAGCAGTTCTTC. As protein: CASSPWVGQGAYNEQFF.

The chain couples TRBV11-1 to TRBJ2-1; 7 bases match TRBD1. Germline-derived CDR1 and CDR2 are SGHAT and FQDESV (reference sequence). CDR3 length: 15 amino acids. V was clipped by 3 bases and J by 3 bases; unmatched bases: 5. In DNA, the CDR3 is TGTGCCAGCAGCTTCTTCGGGACAGACTACAATGAGCAGTTCTTC. The encoded protein is CASSFFGTDYNEQFF.

This clone was detected only once. The J gene is TRBJ2-7, the V gene TRBV12-3 or TRBV12-4, with 8 bases that match TRBD2. With 6 bases clipped from V and 4 bases from J, the junction kept 5 bases outside the gene matches. CDR3 size: 13 residues. CDR3 sequence (DNA): TGTGCCAGCAGGGTAGCGGGAATGTACGAGCAGTACTTC. Translation gives CASRVAGMYEQYF.